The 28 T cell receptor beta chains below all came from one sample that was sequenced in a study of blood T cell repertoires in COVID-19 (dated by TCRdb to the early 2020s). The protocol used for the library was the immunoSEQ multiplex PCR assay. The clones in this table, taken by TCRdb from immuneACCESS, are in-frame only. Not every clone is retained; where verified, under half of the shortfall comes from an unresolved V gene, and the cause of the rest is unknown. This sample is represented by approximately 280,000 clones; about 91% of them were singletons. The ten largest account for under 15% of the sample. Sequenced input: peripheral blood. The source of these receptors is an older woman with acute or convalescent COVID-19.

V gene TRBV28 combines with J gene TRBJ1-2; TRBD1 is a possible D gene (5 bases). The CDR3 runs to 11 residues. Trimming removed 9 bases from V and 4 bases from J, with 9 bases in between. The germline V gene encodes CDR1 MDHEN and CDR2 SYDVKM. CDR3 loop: CASQGIYGYTF. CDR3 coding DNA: TGTGCCAGTCAGGGTATCTATGGCTACACCTTC.

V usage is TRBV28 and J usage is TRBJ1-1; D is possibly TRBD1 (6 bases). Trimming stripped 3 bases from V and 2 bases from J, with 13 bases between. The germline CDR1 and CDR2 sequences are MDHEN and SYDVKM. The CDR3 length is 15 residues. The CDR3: CASSFGGASNTEAFF. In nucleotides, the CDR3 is TGTGCCAGCAGTTTTGGGGGGGCCTCAAACACTGAAGCTTTCTTT.

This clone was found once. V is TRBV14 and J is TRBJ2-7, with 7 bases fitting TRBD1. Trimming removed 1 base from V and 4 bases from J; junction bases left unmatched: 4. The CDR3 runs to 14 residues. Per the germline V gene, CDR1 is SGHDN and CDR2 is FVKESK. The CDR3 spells CASSQGQGWYEQYF. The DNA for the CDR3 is TGTGCCAGCAGCCAAGGACAGGGCTGGTACGAGCAGTACTTC.

CDR3: CASRPPWSLASYEQYF. The CDR3 DNA follows: TGTGCCAGCAGGCCACCTTGGTCGCTAGCGAGTTACGAGCAGTACTTC. The chain has TRBV28 and TRBJ2-7; a weak D match, TRBD2 (6 bases). Germline V CDR1 and CDR2: MDHEN, SYDVKM. Trimming pared 6 bases from V and 4 bases from J, leaving 22 bases between. The CDR3 has 16 residues.

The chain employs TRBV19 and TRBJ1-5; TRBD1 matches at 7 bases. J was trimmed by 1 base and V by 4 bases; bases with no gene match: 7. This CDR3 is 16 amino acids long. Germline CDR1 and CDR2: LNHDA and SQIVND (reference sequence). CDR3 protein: CASSTRGTQSNQPQHF. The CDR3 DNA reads TGTGCCAGTAGTACCAGGGGGACCCAGAGCAATCAGCCCCAGCATTTT.

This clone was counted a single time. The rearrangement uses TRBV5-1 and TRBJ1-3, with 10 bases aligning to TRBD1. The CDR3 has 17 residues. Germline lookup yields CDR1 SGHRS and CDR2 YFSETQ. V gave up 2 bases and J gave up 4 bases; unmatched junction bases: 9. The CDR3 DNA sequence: TGCGCCAGCAGCTTTTTCGGGGACAGGGGTACCGGAAACACCATATATTTT. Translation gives CASSFFGDRGTGNTIYF.

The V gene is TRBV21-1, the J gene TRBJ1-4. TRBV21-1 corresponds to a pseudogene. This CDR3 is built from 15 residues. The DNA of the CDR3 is TGTGCCAGCATCCCCGACTCGTCAACTAATGAAAAACTGTTTTTT. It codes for CASIPDSSTNEKLFF.

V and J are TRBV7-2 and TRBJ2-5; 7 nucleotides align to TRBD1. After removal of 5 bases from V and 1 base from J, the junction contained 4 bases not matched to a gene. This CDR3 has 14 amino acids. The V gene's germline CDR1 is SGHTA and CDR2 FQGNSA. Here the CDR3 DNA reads TGTGCCAGCAGCACCACAGGGGCCCAAGAGACCCAGTACTTC. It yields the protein CASSTTGAQETQYF.

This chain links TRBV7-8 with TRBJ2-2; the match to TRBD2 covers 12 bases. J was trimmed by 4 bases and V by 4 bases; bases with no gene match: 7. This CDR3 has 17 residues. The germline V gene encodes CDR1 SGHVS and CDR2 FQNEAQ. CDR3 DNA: TGTGCCAGCAGCTCGCTTACTAGCGGGAGGTTCACCGGGGAGCTGTTTTTT. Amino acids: CASSSLTSGRFTGELFF.

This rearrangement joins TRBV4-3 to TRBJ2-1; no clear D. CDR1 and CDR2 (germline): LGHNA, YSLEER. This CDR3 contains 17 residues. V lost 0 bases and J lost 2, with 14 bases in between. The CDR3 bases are TGCGCCAGCAGCCAAGATCGGAGCGAGAGCCCCTACAATGAGCAGTTCTTC. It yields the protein CASSQDRSESPYNEQFF.

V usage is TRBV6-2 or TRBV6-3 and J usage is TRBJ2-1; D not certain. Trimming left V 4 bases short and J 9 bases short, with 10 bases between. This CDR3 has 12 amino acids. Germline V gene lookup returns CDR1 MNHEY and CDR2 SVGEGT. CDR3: CASSSPRLEQFF. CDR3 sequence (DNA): TGTGCCAGCAGTTCCCCGAGACTTGAGCAGTTCTTC.

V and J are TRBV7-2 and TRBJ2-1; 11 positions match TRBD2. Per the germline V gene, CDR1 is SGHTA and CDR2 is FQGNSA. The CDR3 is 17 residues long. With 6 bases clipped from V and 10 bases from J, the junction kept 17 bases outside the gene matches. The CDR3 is CASSPTLLAGGLQEQFF. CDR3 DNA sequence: TGTGCCAGCAGTCCTACCCTCCTAGCGGGAGGCCTTCAGGAGCAGTTCTTC.

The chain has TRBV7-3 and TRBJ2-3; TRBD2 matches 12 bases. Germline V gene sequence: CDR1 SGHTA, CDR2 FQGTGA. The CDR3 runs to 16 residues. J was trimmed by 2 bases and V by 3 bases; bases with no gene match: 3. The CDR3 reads CASSLTSGGLTDTQYF. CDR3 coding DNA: TGTGCCAGCAGCTTGACTAGCGGGGGCCTCACAGATACGCAGTATTTT.

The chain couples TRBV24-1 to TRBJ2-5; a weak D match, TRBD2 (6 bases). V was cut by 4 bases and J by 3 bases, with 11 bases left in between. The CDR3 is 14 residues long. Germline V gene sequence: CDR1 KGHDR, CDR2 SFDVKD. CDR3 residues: CATSESGLKETQYF. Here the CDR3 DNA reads TGTGCCACCAGTGAGTCGGGACTGAAAGAGACCCAGTACTTC.

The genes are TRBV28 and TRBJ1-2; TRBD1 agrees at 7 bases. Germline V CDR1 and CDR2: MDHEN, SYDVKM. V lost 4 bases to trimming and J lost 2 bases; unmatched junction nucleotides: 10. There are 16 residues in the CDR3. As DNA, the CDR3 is TGTGCCAGCAGTTCAGAGCAGACAGGGTTGAACTATGGCTACACCTTC. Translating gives CASSSEQTGLNYGYTF.

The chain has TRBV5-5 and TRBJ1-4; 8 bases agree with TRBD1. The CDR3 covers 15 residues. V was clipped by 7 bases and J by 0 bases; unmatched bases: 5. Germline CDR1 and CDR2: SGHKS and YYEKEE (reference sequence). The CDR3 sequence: CASVSGGTTNEKLFF. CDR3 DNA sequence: TGTGCCAGCGTGTCAGGGGGCACAACTAATGAAAAACTGTTTTTT.

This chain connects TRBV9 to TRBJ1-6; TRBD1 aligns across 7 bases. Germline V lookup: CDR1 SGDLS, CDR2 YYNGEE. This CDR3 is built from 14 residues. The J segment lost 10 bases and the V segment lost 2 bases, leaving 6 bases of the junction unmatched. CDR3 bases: TGTGCCAGCAGCGTGAGGGGGCGTGGGTCACCCCTCCACTTT. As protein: CASSVRGRGSPLHF.

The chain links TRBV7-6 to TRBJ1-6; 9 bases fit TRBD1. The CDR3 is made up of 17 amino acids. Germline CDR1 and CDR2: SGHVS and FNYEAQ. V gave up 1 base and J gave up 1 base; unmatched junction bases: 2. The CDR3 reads CASSLGQGDSYNSPLHF. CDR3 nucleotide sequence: TGTGCCAGCAGCTTAGGACAGGGGGATTCCTATAATTCACCCCTCCACTTT. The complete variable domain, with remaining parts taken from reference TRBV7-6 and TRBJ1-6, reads GAGVSQSPRYKVTKRGQDVALRCDPISGHVSLYWYRQALGQGPEFLTYFNYEAQQDKSGLPNDRFSAERPEGSISTLTIQRTEQRDSAMYRCASSLGQGDSYNSPLHFGNGTRLTVT.

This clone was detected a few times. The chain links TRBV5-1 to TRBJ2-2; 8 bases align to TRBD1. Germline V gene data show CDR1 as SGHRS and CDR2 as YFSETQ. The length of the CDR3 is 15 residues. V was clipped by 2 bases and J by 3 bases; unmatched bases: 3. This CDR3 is CASSFSTGDTGELFF. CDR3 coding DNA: TGCGCCAGCAGCTTCTCGACAGGGGACACCGGGGAGCTGTTTTTT.

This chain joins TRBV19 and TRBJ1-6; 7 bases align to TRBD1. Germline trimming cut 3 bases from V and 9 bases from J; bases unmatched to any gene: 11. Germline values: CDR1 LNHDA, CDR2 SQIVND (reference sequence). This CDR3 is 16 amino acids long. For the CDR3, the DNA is TGTGCCAGTAGTATTACTACAGGGGTGACCCTTTCACCCCTCCACTTT. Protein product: CASSITTGVTLSPLHF.

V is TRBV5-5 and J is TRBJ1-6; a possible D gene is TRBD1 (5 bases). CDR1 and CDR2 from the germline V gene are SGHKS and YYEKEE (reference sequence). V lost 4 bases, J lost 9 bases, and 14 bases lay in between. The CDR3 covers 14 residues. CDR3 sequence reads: CASSGGSELSPLHF. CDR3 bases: TGTGCCAGCAGCGGGGGGTCCGAACTTTCACCCCTCCACTTT.

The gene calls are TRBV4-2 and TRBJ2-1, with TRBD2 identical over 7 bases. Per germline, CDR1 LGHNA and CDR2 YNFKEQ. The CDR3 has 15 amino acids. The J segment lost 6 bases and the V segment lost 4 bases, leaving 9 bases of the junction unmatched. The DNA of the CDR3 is TGTGCCAGCAGCCGAAGGCGGGAGACTAGCAATGAGCAGTTCTTC. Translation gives CASSRRRETSNEQFF.

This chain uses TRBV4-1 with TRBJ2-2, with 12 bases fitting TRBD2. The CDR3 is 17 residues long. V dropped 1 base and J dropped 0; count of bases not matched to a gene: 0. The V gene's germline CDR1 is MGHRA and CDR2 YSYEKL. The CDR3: CASSQGLAGANTGELFF. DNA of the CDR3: TGCGCCAGCAGCCAAGGACTAGCGGGGGCGAACACCGGGGAGCTGTTTTTT.

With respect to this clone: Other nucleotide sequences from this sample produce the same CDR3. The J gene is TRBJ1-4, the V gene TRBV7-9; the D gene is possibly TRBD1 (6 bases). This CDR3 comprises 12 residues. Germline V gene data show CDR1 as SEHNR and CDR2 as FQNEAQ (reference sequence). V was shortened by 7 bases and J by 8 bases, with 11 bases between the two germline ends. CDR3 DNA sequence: TGTGCCAGCATGGGGACATCAGAAAAACTGTTTTTT. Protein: CASMGTSEKLFF.

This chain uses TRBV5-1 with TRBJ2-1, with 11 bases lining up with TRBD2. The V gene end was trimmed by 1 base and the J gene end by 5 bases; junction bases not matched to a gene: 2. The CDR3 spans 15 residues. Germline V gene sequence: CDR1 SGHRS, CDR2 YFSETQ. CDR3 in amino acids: CASSLTSGGNNEQFF. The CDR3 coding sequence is TGCGCCAGCAGCTTGACTAGCGGGGGTAACAATGAGCAGTTCTTC.

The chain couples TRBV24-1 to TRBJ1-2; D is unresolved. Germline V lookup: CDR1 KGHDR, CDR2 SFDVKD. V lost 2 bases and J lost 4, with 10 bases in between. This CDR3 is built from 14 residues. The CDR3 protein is CATSDSGRPYGYTF. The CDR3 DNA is TGTGCCACCAGTGATTCGGGAAGACCCTATGGCTACACCTTC.

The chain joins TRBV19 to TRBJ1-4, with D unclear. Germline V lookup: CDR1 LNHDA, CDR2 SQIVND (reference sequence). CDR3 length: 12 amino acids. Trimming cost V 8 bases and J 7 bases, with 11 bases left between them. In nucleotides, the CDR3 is TGTGCCAGTGCGACAACGAGTGAAAAACTGTTTTTT. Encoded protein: CASATTSEKLFF.

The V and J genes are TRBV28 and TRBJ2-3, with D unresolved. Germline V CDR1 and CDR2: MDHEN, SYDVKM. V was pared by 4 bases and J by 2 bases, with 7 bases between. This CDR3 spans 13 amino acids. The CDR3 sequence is CASSSPYTDTQYF. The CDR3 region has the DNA TGTGCCAGCAGTTCCCCCTACACAGATACGCAGTATTTT. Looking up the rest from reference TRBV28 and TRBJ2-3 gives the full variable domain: DVKVTQSSRYLVKRTGEKVFLECVQDMDHENMFWYRQDPGLGLRLIYFSYDVKMKEKGDIPEGYSVSREKKERFSLILESASTNQTSMYLCASSSPYTDTQYFGPGTRLTVL.